These 6 T cell receptor beta chains were sequenced from one sample in a study of blood T cell repertoires in COVID-19. Generated by immunoSEQ multiplex PCR, the TCRdb table keeps only in-frame clones and is missing some. Of roughly 280,000 clones in the sample, around 84% were seen once. Sequencing was done on a sample of peripheral blood. The receptor set was obtained from a man aged 60 to 69 with acute or convalescent COVID-19.

This sequence joins TRBV18 and TRBJ2-7; TRBD2 matches 7 bases. The CDR3 covers 13 residues. In germline, CDR1 is KGHSH, CDR2 LQKENI. Trimming removed 5 bases from V and 3 bases from J; junction bases left unmatched: 4. CDR3 in amino acids: CASSGGLDYEQYF. The CDR3 region has the DNA TGTGCCAGCTCAGGCGGACTAGACTACGAGCAGTACTTC.

CDR3: CASAGGWGETQYF. CDR3 DNA: TGTGCCAGCGCAGGGGGCTGGGGGGAGACCCAGTACTTC. V is TRBV27 and J is TRBJ2-5, with 8 bases lining up with TRBD1. V lost 8 bases, J lost 5 bases, and 7 bases stayed unmatched. There are 13 residues in the CDR3. Per the germline V gene, CDR1 is MNHEY and CDR2 is SMNVEV (reference sequence).

The chain combines TRBV7-3 with TRBJ2-1, with 8 bases identical to TRBD2. J lost 10 bases, V lost 5 bases, and 13 bases had no gene match. The CDR3 runs to 15 residues. Germline CDR1 SGHTA, CDR2 FQGTGA. This CDR3 is CASSASTGASGEQFF. DNA for the CDR3: TGTGCCAGCAGCGCCTCAACCGGGGCTAGCGGGGAGCAGTTCTTC.

The rearrangement uses TRBV10-3 and TRBJ2-3, with D perhaps TRBD2 (6 bases). The CDR3 extends over 15 amino acids. Germline loops: CDR1 ENHRY, CDR2 SYGVKD. V lost 10 bases and J lost 6, with 23 bases in between. The CDR3, as DNA: TGTGCCAGCCGCCCGGGACTCCCCCGCGCGGATACGCAGTATTTT. Translation: CASRPGLPRADTQYF.

This clone was seen only once. The gene calls are TRBV6-5 and TRBJ1-1, with D perhaps TRBD1 (5 bases). The V gene's germline CDR1 is MNHEY and CDR2 SVGAGI. The CDR3 has 14 amino acids. Trimming shortened V by 2 bases and J by 5 bases, and 12 bases separated the two germline ends. The CDR3 loop is CASSYGGVETEAFF. DNA for the CDR3: TGTGCCAGCAGTTACGGGGGGGTCGAAACTGAAGCTTTCTTT.

This clone has only a few counts. The gene calls are TRBV6-6 and TRBJ1-1; D not certain. CDR3 length: 14 amino acids. Germline CDR1 and CDR2: MNHNY and SVGAGI (reference sequence). The V end lost 6 bases, the J end lost 4 bases, and 15 bases lay between the germline ends. The CDR3 coding sequence is TGTGCCAGCAGCCTTAACACCCCAAGCACTGAAGCTTTCTTT. As protein: CASSLNTPSTEAFF.